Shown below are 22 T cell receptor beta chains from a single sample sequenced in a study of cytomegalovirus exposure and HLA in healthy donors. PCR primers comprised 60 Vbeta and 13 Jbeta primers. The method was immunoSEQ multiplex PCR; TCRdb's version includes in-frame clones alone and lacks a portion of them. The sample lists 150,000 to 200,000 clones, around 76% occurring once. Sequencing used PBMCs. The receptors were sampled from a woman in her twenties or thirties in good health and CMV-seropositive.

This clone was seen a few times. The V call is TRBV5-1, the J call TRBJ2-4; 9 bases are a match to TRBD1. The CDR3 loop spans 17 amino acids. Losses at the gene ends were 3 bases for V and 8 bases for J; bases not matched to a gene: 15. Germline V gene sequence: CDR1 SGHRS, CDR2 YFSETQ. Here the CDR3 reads CASSSGSLQGAGDIQYF. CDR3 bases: TGCGCCAGCAGCTCGGGAAGTTTACAGGGGGCGGGGGACATTCAGTACTTC. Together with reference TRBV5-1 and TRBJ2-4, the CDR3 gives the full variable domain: KAGVTQTPRYLIKTRGQQVTLSCSPISGHRSVSWYQQTPGQGLQFLFEYFSETQRNKGNFPGRFSGRQFSNSRSEMNVSTLELGDSALYLCASSSGSLQGAGDIQYFGAGTRLSVL.

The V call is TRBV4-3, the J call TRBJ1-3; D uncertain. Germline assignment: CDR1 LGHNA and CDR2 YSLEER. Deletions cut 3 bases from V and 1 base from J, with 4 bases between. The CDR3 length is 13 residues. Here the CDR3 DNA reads TGCGCCAGCAGCCAGGCATCTGGAAACACCATATATTTT. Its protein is CASSQASGNTIYF.

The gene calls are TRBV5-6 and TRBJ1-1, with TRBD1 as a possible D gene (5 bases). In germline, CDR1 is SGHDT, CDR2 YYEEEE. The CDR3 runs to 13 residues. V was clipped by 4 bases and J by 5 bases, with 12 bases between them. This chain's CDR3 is CASSPGHRTEAFF. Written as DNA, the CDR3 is TGTGCCAGCAGCCCAGGACACCGAACTGAAGCTTTCTTT. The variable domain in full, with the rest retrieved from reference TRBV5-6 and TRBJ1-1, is DAGVTQSPTHLIKTRGQQVTLRCSPKSGHDTVSWYQQALGQGPQFIFQYYEEEERQRGNFPDRFSGHQFPNYSSELNVNALLLGDSALYLCASSPGHRTEAFFGQGTRLTVV.

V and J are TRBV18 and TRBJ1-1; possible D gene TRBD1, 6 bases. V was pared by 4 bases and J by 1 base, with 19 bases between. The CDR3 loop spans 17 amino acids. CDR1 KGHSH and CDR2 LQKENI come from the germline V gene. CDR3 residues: CASSRTLLQGWNTEAFF. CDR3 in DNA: TGTGCCAGCTCACGAACCCTATTACAGGGATGGAACACTGAAGCTTTCTTT. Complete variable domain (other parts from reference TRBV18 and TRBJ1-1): NAGVMQNPRHLVRRRGQEARLRCSPMKGHSHVYWYRQLPEEGLKFMVYLQKENIIDESGMPKERFSAEFPKEGPSILRIQQVVRGDSAAYFCASSRTLLQGWNTEAFFGQGTRLTVV.

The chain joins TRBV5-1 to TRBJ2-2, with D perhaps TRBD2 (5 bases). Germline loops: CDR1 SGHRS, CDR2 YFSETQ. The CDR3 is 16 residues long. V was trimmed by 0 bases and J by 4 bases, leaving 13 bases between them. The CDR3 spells CASSLAAGTGTGELFF. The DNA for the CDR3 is TGCGCCAGCAGCTTGGCCGCGGGTACGGGCACCGGGGAGCTGTTTTTT.

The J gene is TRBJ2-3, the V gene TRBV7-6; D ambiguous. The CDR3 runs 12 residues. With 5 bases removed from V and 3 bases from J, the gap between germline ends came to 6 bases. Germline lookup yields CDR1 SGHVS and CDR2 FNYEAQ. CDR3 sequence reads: CASSPMTDTQYF. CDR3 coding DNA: TGTGCCAGCAGCCCAATGACAGATACGCAGTATTTT.

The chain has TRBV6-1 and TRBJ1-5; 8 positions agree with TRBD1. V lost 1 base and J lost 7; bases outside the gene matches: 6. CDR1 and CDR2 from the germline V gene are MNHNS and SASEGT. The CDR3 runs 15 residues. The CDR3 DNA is TGTGCCAGCAGTGAAGGGGCAGGGGGCCGCCAGCCCCAGCATTTT. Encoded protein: CASSEGAGGRQPQHF.

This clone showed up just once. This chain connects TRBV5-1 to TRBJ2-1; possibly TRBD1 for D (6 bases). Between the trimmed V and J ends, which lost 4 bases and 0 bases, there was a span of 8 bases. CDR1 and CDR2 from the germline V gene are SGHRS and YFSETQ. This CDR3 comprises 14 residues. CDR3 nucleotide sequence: TGCGCCAGCAGCACAGGGAGCTCCTACAATGAGCAGTTCTTC. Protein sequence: CASSTGSSYNEQFF.

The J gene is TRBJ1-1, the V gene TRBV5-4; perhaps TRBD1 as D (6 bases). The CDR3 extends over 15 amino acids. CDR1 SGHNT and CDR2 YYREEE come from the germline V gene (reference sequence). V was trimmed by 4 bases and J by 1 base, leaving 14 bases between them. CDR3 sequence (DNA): TGTGCCAGCAGCGGTGAGACAGGTAGGAACACTGAAGCTTTCTTT. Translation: CASSGETGRNTEAFF.

As DNA, the CDR3 is TGTGCCAGCAGTGGGGAGTATGGCAATCAGCCCCAGCATTTT. Translation: CASSGEYGNQPQHF. This rearrangement joins TRBV2 to TRBJ1-5; D not certain. Looked up from germline, CDR1 is SNHLY and CDR2 is FYNNEI. V was shortened by 4 bases and J by 2 bases, with 9 bases between the two germline ends. This CDR3 is built from 14 residues.

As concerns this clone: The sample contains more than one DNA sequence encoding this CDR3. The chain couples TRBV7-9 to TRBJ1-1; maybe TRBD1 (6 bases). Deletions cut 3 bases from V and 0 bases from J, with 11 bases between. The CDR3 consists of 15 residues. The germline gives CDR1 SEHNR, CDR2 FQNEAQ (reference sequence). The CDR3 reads CASSLETGMNTEAFF. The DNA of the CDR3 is TGTGCCAGCAGCTTGGAGACAGGCATGAACACTGAAGCTTTCTTT.

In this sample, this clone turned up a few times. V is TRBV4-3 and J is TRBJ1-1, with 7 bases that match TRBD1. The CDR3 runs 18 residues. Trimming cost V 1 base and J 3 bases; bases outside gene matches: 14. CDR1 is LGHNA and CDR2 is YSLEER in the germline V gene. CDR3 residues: CASSQALARGYTYTEAFF. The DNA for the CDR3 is TGCGCCAGCAGCCAAGCTTTGGCCAGGGGGTATACGTACACTGAAGCTTTCTTT.

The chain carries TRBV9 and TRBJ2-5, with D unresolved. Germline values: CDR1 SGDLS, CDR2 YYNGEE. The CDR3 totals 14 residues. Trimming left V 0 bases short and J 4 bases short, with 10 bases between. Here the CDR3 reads CASSVGPMRETQYF. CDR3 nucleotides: TGTGCCAGCAGCGTAGGTCCGATGCGAGAGACCCAGTACTTC.

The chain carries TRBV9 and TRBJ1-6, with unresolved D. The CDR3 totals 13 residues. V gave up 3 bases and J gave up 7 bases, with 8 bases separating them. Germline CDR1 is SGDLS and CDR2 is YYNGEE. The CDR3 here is CASSANRNSPLHF. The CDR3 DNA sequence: TGTGCCAGCAGCGCTAACCGAAATTCACCCCTCCACTTT.

CDR3 sequence: CASSLAERSEAFF. The CDR3 DNA sequence: TGCGCCAGCAGCTTGGCCGAGAGGTCTGAAGCTTTCTTT. The V gene is TRBV5-1, the J gene TRBJ1-1; the D is unclear. Trimming took 0 bases from V and 6 from J, leaving 9 bases between them. The CDR3 sequence is 13 residues long. Looked up from germline, CDR1 is SGHRS and CDR2 is YFSETQ.

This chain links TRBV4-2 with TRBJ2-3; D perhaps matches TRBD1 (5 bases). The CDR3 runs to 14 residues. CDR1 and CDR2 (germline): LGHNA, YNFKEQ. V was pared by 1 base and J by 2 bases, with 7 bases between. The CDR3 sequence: CASSQVGPTDTQYF. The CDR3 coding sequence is TGTGCCAGCAGCCAAGTGGGGCCCACAGATACGCAGTATTTT.

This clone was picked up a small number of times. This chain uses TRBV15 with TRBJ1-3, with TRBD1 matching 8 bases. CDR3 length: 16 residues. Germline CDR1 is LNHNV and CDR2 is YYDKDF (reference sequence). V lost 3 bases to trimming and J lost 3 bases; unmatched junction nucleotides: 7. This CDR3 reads CATSSRRGHFGNTIYF. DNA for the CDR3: TGTGCCACCAGCAGCCGCAGGGGGCACTTTGGAAACACCATATATTTT.

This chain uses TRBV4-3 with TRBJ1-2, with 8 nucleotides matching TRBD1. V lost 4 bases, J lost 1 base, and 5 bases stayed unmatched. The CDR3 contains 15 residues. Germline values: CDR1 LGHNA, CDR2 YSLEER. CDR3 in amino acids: CASSPGQGGNYGYTF. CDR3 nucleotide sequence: TGCGCCAGCAGCCCCGGACAGGGAGGTAACTATGGCTACACCTTC.

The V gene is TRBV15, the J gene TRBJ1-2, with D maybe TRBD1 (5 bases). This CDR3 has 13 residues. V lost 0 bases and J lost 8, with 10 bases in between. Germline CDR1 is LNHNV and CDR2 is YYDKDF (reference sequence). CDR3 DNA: TGTGCCACCAGCAGAGACAGGGTTGGCGGCTACACCTTC. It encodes CATSRDRVGGYTF.

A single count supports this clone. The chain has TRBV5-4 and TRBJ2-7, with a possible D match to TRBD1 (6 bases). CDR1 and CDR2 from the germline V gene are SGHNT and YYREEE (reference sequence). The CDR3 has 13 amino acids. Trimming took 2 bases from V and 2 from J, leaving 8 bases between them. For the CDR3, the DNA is TGTGCCAGCAGCTTTGGACAGACCTACGAGCAGTACTTC. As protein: CASSFGQTYEQYF.

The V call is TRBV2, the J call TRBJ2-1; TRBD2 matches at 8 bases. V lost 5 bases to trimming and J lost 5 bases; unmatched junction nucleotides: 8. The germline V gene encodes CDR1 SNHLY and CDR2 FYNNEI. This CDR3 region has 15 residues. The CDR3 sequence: CASSHPLAENNEQFF. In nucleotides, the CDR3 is TGTGCCAGCAGTCACCCACTAGCGGAAAACAATGAGCAGTTCTTC.

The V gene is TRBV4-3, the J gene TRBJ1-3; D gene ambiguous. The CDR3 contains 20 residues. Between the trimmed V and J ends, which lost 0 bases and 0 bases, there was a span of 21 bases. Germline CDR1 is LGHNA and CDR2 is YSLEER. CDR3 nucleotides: TGCGCCAGCAGCCAAGATCTGACAAATAGCGCGTCCATCTCTGGAAACACCATATATTTT. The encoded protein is CASSQDLTNSASISGNTIYF.